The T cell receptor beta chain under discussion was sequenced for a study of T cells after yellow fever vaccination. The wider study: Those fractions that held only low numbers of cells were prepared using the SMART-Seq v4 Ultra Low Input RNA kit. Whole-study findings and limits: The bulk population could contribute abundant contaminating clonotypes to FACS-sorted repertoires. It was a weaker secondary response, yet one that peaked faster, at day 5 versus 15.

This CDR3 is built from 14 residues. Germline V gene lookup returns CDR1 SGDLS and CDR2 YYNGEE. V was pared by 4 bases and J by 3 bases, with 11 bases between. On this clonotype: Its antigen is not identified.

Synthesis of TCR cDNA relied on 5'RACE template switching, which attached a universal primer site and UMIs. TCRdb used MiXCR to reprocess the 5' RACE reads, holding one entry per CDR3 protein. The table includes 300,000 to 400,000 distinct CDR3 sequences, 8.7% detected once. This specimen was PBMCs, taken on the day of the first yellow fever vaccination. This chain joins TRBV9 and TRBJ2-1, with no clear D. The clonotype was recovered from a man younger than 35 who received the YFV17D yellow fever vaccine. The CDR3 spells CASSTADFYNEQFF. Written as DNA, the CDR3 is TGTGCCAGCAGCACAGCCGACTTCTACAATGAGCAGTTCTTC. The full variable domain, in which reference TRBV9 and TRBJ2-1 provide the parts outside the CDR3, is DSGVTQTPKHLITATGQRVTLRCSPRSGDLSVYWYQQSLDQGLQFLIQYYNGEERAKGNILERFSAQQFPDLHSELNLSSLELGDSALYFCASSTADFYNEQFFGPGTRLTVL.